This T cell receptor beta chain was observed in a study of T cells after yellow fever vaccination. Study as a whole: It was with CD3, CD45RA, CCR7 and CD95 that the EM, EMRA, CM and Tscm memory subsets were sorted. SMART-Seq v4 Ultra Low Input prepared libraries from low-cell fractions.

Broader study findings: The secondary response was weaker but peaked faster, day 5 versus 15. Among primary-vaccination clones, most reappeared after the booster, at approximately 96% for CD4 and 88% for CD8.

This clonotype came up once. TCRdb ran MiXCR on the 5' RACE reads and lists one entry per CDR3 protein. The sample contains 46,000 or so distinct CDR3 sequences, 5.5% to 7.5% of which appear only once. This specimen consisted of PBMCs, either bulk or a sorted T-cell subset (CD4+, CD8+, memory, or dextramer-sorted; not recorded which), obtained 45 days after the yellow fever booster vaccination. This TCR was sampled from a man aged 30 to 45 who received the YFV17D yellow fever vaccine.

In nucleotides, the CDR3 is TGTGCCAGCAGAACCCCTAACAATTCCTACAATGAGCAGTTCTTC. It codes for CASRTPNNSYNEQFF. The rearrangement joins TRBV7-9 to TRBJ2-1; D gene unclear. The V gene's germline CDR1 is SEHNR and CDR2 FQNEAQ (reference sequence). CDR3 length: 15 amino acids. V dropped 6 bases and J dropped 1 base, with 13 bases sitting between them.